The 26 T cell receptor beta chains in this list originate from one sample, sequenced in a study of T cells in women clearing cervical HPV infection. TCRdb's copy holds only in-frame clones and misses some; the assay was immunoSEQ multiplex PCR. The sample shows tens of thousands of clones, and 2.5% to 3.5% sits with its ten largest clones. Sequenced sample: blood buffy coat. Source of these receptors: a woman between 18 and 70 years old with a cervical HPV16 infection that either progressed to CIN3+ or cleared (not recorded which).

Of note for this clone: The read ends 3 residues shy of where the CDR3 ends; the end is completed using the germline J gene. The chain joins TRBV5-4 to TRBJ1-1; D remains unclear. V was shortened by 1 base and J by 3 bases, with 10 bases between the two germline ends. Germline V gene data show CDR1 as SGHNT and CDR2 as YYREEE (reference sequence). The length of the CDR3 is 14 residues. The CDR3 loop is CASSLMRVDTEAFF. CDR3 DNA (partial): TGTGCCAGCAGCTTGATGAGGGTGGACACTGAA.

A remark on this clone: The read finishes 3 residues shy of the CDR3 end, and the germline J gene is used to complete it. The V gene is TRBV5-1, the J gene TRBJ2-7; 10 bases line up with TRBD2. This CDR3 is built from 15 residues. V lost 2 bases, J lost 2 bases, and 4 bases stayed unmatched. From germline, CDR1 is SGHRS and CDR2 YFSETQ. The CDR3 DNA, read in part, is TGCGCCAGCAGCTTTGCTAGCGGGGGAACCTACGAG. Translation: CASSFASGGTYE. The full CDR3 is CASSFASGGTYEQYF.

Turning to this clone: The read finishes 3 residues shy of the CDR3 end, and the germline J gene is used to complete it. The chain couples TRBV20-1 to TRBJ2-3, with D possibly TRBD2 on 7 matching bases. Germline CDR1 reads DFQATT; CDR2 reads SNEGSKA (reference sequence). The length of the CDR3 is 13 residues. CDR3 DNA, as far as it was read: TGCAGTGCTAGTTGGGGGGGCGCGGAGACG. This gives the protein CSASWGGAET. In full, the CDR3 reads CSASWGGAETQYF.

In the case of this clone: Coverage ceases 3 residues before the CDR3 finishes, and the germline J gene fills in the end. The chain carries TRBV18 and TRBJ2-1; D might be TRBD1 (6 bases). CDR3 length: 15 residues. V lost 4 bases to trimming and J lost 2 bases, with 12 bases between them. The germline V gene encodes CDR1 KGHSH and CDR2 LQKENI. The CDR3 protein is CASSRSQGTYNEQFF. The covered CDR3 bases are TGTGCCAGCTCACGTTCACAGGGTACCTACAATGAG.

Note on this clone: The DNA ends 3 residues before the CDR3 does, and the rest of the CDR3 is filled in from the germline J gene. The gene calls are TRBV14 and TRBJ2-5; perhaps TRBD1 as D (5 bases). The CDR3 length is 14 residues. The germline gives CDR1 SGHDN, CDR2 FVKESK. Trimming pared 4 bases from V and 5 bases from J, leaving 14 bases between. The sequenced part of the CDR3 DNA is TGTGCCAGCAGCCTTGGGGCCAGGTCGGAGACC. The encoded protein is CASSLGARSET. The CDR3 in full is CASSLGARSETQYF.

Partial CDR3 DNA: TGCGCCAGCAGCCATCAGGGGGAGTATGGC. This encodes CASSHQGEYG. The complete CDR3 sequence is CASSHQGEYGYTF. The chain recombines TRBV5-1 with TRBJ1-2, with TRBD1 identical over 7 bases. The read ends 3 residues shy of where the CDR3 ends; the end is completed using the germline J gene. Germline assignment: CDR1 SGHRS and CDR2 YFSETQ. The CDR3 loop spans 13 amino acids. With 4 bases clipped from V and 5 bases from J, the junction kept 5 bases outside the gene matches. Complete variable domain (other parts from reference TRBV5-1 and TRBJ1-2): KAGVTQTPRYLIKTRGQQVTLSCSPISGHRSVSWYQQTPGQGLQFLFEYFSETQRNKGNFPGRFSGRQFSNSRSEMNVSTLELGDSALYLCASSHQGEYGYTFGSGTRLTVV.

Concerning this clone itself: The CDR3 goes on 3 residues after the read ends, and that part is filled in from the germline J gene. The rearrangement joins TRBV7-2 to TRBJ1-5; 9 bases match TRBD1. CDR1 and CDR2 (germline): SGHTA, FQGNSA. The CDR3 spans 14 residues. The V and J ends lost 2 bases and 7 bases, in that order; junction bases with no gene match: 3. The sequenced CDR3 bases are TGTGCCAGCAGCTTAACTACAGGGGGCCAGCCC. This encodes CASSLTTGGQP. The full-length CDR3 reads as CASSLTTGGQPQHF.

With regard to this clone: The read terminates 3 residues ahead of where the CDR3 ends, so the germline J gene completes it. The gene calls are TRBV5-1 and TRBJ1-3, with D possibly matching TRBD1 (5 bases). The CDR3 runs 18 residues. The ends were cut back, 0 bases at V and 0 bases at J, with 16 bases in the middle. Germline V gives CDR1 SGHRS, CDR2 YFSETQ. CDR3 loop: CASSLEGAGRYSGNTIYF. The CDR3 DNA, read in part, is TGCGCCAGCAGCTTGGAAGGGGCAGGCCGCTACTCTGGAAACACC.

Worth noting for this clone: The read finishes 3 residues shy of the CDR3 end, and the germline J gene is used to complete it. The chain combines TRBV7-2 with TRBJ1-2; 7 nucleotides agree with TRBD1. The germline V gene has CDR1 SGHTA and CDR2 FQGNSA. This CDR3 comprises 14 residues. The trim removed 2 bases at V and 4 bases at J, leaving 4 bases unmatched. CDR3 DNA, as far as it was read: TGTGCCAGCAGCTTAAGACAGGGATCCTATGGC. Protein: CASSLRQGSYG. Given in full, the CDR3 is CASSLRQGSYGYTF.

Comments on this clone: This specimen includes other DNA sequences encoding the same CDR3. CDR3 bases read: TGCGCCAGCAGCTTGGCCCAGTTTACAGATACG. This encodes CASSLAQFTDT. The whole CDR3 is CASSLAQFTDTQYF. The chain recombines TRBV5-1 with TRBJ2-3; no firm D call. The missing CDR3 end, 3 residues past where the read stops, is filled in from the germline J gene. V lost 0 bases and J 3 bases, leaving 8 bases between the germline ends. The CDR3 sequence is 14 residues long. Germline V gives CDR1 SGHRS, CDR2 YFSETQ. Together with reference TRBV5-1 and TRBJ2-3, the CDR3 gives the full variable domain: KAGVTQTPRYLIKTRGQQVTLSCSPISGHRSVSWYQQTPGQGLQFLFEYFSETQRNKGNFPGRFSGRQFSNSRSEMNVSTLELGDSALYLCASSLAQFTDTQYFGPGTRLTVL.

About this clone itself: The junction and the germline gene differ at one end; a read error may be behind it. The CDR3 goes on 3 residues after the read ends, and that part is filled in from the germline J gene. The V call is TRBV20-1, the J call TRBJ1-3; perhaps TRBD1 as D (5 bases). The CDR3 extends over 14 amino acids. Looked up from germline, CDR1 is DFQATT and CDR2 is SNEGSKA (reference sequence). The sequenced CDR3 bases are TGCAGTGTTAGCCGGGGGGACTCTGGAAACACG. Protein sequence: CSVSRGDSGNT. The whole CDR3 sequence reads CSVSRGDSGNTIYF.

For this clone: The read halts 3 residues ahead of the CDR3 end, with the missing end drawn from the germline J gene. This chain joins TRBV20-1 and TRBJ2-7, with D unclear. V was clipped by 3 bases and J by 2 bases, with 11 bases between them. The CDR3 loop spans 13 amino acids. Looked up from germline, CDR1 is DFQATT and CDR2 is SNEGSKA (reference sequence). CDR3 bases read: TGCAGTGCTAGCCCAAACAGTCCCTACGAG. This translates into CSASPNSPYE. The whole CDR3 protein reads CSASPNSPYEQYF.

Concerning this clone: The CDR3 end lies 3 residues beyond the end of the read and is filled in from the germline J gene. The chain uses TRBV18 and TRBJ2-1; possibly TRBD2 for D (7 bases). With 0 bases removed from V and 6 bases from J, the gap between germline ends came to 12 bases. Per germline, CDR1 KGHSH and CDR2 LQKENI. The CDR3 loop spans 15 amino acids. The CDR3 spells CASSPPGGPFNEQFF. The DNA read from the CDR3 is TGTGCCAGCTCACCACCGGGGGGGCCATTCAATGAG.

A remark on this clone: The read ends 3 residues early relative to the CDR3; the germline J gene fills the gap. This chain links TRBV20-1 with TRBJ2-1, with TRBD2 identical over 12 bases. The CDR3 covers 16 residues. The germline V gene has CDR1 DFQATT and CDR2 SNEGSKA (reference sequence). J was trimmed by 2 bases and V by 3 bases; bases with no gene match: 5. CDR3 protein: CSASASSGGAYNEQFF. The part of the CDR3 DNA that was read is TGCAGTGCTAGTGCGTCTAGCGGGGGGGCCTACAATGAG.

In regard to this clone: With the read ending 3 residues before the CDR3 end, the germline J gene is used to fill in that end. J is TRBJ1-2 and V is TRBV19; 10 bases align to TRBD1. The CDR3 loop spans 16 amino acids. After removal of 4 bases from V and 3 bases from J, the junction contained 8 bases not matched to a gene. From germline, CDR1 is LNHDA and CDR2 SQIVND (reference sequence). CDR3 sequence reads: CASSTHSGTGDYGYTF. The covered CDR3 bases are TGTGCCAGTAGTACACACTCCGGGACAGGGGACTATGGC. Supplemented by reference TRBV19 and TRBJ1-2, the full variable domain reads DGGITQSPKYLFRKEGQNVTLSCEQNLNHDAMYWYRQDPGQGLRLIYYSQIVNDFQKGDIAEGYSVSREKKESFPLTVTSAQKNPTAFYLCASSTHSGTGDYGYTFGSGTRLTVV.

The sequenced part of the CDR3 DNA is TGTGCCAGCAGCCCCGGGACAAGCTATGGT. Residues: CASSPGTSYG. The CDR3, in full, reads CASSPGTSYGQYF. The chain employs TRBV7-2 and TRBJ2-4; D might be TRBD1 (6 bases). The read falls 3 residues short of the CDR3 end, and the missing part is taken from the germline J gene. Germline CDR1 SGHTA, CDR2 FQGNSA. The CDR3 is made up of 13 amino acids.

Concerning this clone itself: The read ends 3 residues shy of where the CDR3 ends; the end is completed using the germline J gene. The chain couples TRBV5-1 to TRBJ2-2; 12 bases are shared with TRBD2. The germline V gene has CDR1 SGHRS and CDR2 YFSETQ. The CDR3 spans 16 residues. The J segment lost 6 bases and the V segment lost 3 bases, leaving 6 bases of the junction unmatched. The CDR3 sequence: CASSSLAGGQAGELFF. The covered CDR3 bases are TGCGCCAGCAGCTCACTAGCGGGGGGACAGGCCGGGGAG.

Concerning this clone: The CDR3 end lies 3 residues beyond the end of the read and is filled in from the germline J gene. The chain recombines TRBV30 with TRBJ2-4; the match to TRBD1 covers 7 bases. The CDR3 is 13 amino acids. CDR1 and CDR2 (germline): GTSNPN, SVGIG (reference sequence). The CDR3 bases that were read are TGTGCCTGGGTGGACAGGCGATTCTATGGT. Translation: CAWVDRRFYG. The complete CDR3 protein is CAWVDRRFYGQYF.

On this clone: The sequence runs out 3 residues before the end of the CDR3; the remainder is reconstructed from the germline J gene. The chain uses TRBV24-1 and TRBJ2-1, with 13 nucleotides matching TRBD2. V was clipped by 3 bases and J by 6 bases; unmatched bases: 1. This CDR3 spans 15 amino acids. CDR1 and CDR2 (germline): KGHDR, SFDVKD. CDR3 region: CATSDTSGGANEQFF. The sequenced CDR3 bases are TGTGCCACCAGTGATACTAGCGGGGGGGCCAATGAG.

Remarks on this clone: The CDR3 end lies 3 residues beyond the end of the read and is filled in from the germline J gene. The chain is built from TRBV12-5 and TRBJ2-7; either TRBD1 or TRBD2 may supply D (5 bases each). CDR1 LGHNT and CDR2 FRNRAP come from the germline V gene. Trimming took 6 bases from V and 3 from J, leaving 9 bases between them. There are 12 residues in the CDR3. The CDR3 DNA, read in part, is TGTGCTAGTGGGAGGGGTAACTACGAG. This encodes CASGRGNYE. The full CDR3 protein is CASGRGNYEQYF.

Details on this clone: The CDR3 end falls 3 residues outside the read, so it is completed with the germline J gene. The chain has TRBV6-4 and TRBJ1-2; a possible D gene is TRBD1 (6 bases). Deletions cut 5 bases from V and 4 bases from J, with 11 bases between. Germline V lookup: CDR1 MRHNA, CDR2 SNTAGT. CDR3 length: 13 residues. The CDR3: CASSLRGSYGYTF. The sequenced part of the CDR3 DNA is TGTGCCAGCAGTCTGAGGGGGAGCTATGGC.

Turning to this clone: With the read ending 3 residues before the CDR3 end, the germline J gene is used to fill in that end. The chain joins TRBV7-8 to TRBJ2-2, with 9 bases lining up with TRBD1. Germline loops: CDR1 SGHVS, CDR2 FQNEAQ. The CDR3 totals 18 residues. The sequenced CDR3 bases are TGTGCCAGCAGCGACCCCCGGGACAGGGCCTCTGGGGCCAACGTG. It specifies CASSDPRDRASGANV. The entire CDR3 protein is CASSDPRDRASGANVLFF.

As regards this clone: The read ends 3 residues shy of where the CDR3 ends; the end is completed using the germline J gene. The J gene is TRBJ2-4, the V gene TRBV30; the match to TRBD2 covers 7 bases. The V gene's germline CDR1 is GTSNPN and CDR2 SVGIG (reference sequence). The CDR3 loop spans 12 amino acids. The CDR3 bases that were read are TGTGCCTGGATGGCGGGGGTGTATGGT. Translating gives CAWMAGVYG. The entire CDR3 protein reads CAWMAGVYGQYF.

As concerns this clone: The CDR3 end falls 3 residues outside the read, so it is completed with the germline J gene. The chain employs TRBV7-2 and TRBJ2-3, with D possibly being TRBD1 (6 bases). The CDR3 has 14 residues. Per the germline V gene, CDR1 is SGHTA and CDR2 is FQGNSA. V was cut by 5 bases and J by 2 bases, with 11 bases left in between. The CDR3 bases that were read are TGTGCCAGCAGCGGTCAGGGGACCACAGATACG. Encoded protein: CASSGQGTTDT. The entire CDR3 protein is CASSGQGTTDTQYF.

To note about this clone: The CDR3 end falls 3 residues outside the read, so it is completed with the germline J gene. This chain uses TRBV7-8 with TRBJ1-5; TRBD1 matches 9 bases. Germline V lookup: CDR1 SGHVS, CDR2 FQNEAQ. The length of the CDR3 is 15 residues. After removal of 5 bases from V and 5 bases from J, the junction contained 7 bases not matched to a gene. The sequenced CDR3 bases are TGTGCCAGCAGCCCCGGGACAGGGAGGTATCAGCCC. This translates into CASSPGTGRYQP. The whole CDR3 reads CASSPGTGRYQPQHF.

Regarding this clone: Read data end 3 residues before the CDR3 end; the end is taken from the germline J gene. This chain connects TRBV18 to TRBJ1-6; D gene ambiguous. This CDR3 spans 17 amino acids. CDR1 is KGHSH and CDR2 is LQKENI in the germline V gene. Deletions cut 3 bases from V and 0 bases from J, with 12 bases between. Partial CDR3 DNA: TGTGCCAGCTCACCTATTGAGTACTACTCCTATAATTCACCC. This translates into CASSPIEYYSYNSP. The CDR3 in its entirety is CASSPIEYYSYNSPLHF.